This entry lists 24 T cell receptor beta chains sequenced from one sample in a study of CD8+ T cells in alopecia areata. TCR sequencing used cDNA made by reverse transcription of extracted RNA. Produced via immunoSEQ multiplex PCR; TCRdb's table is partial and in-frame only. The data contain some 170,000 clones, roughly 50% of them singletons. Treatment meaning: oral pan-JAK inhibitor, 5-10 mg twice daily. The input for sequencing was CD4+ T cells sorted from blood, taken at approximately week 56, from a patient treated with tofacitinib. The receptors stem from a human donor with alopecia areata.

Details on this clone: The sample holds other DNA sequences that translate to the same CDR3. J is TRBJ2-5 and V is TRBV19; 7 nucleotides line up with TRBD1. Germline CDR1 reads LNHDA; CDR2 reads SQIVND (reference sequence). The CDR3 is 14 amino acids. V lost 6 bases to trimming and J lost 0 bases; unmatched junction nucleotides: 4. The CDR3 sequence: CASSRDRDQETQYF. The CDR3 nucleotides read TGTGCCAGTAGCCGGGACAGAGACCAAGAGACCCAGTACTTC.

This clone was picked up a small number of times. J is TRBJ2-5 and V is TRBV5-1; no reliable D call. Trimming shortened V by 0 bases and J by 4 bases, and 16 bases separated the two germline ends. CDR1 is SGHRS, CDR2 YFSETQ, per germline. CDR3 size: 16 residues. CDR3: CASSLAPLNRLETQYF. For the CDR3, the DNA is TGCGCCAGCAGCTTGGCTCCTTTGAATCGCCTAGAGACCCAGTACTTC.

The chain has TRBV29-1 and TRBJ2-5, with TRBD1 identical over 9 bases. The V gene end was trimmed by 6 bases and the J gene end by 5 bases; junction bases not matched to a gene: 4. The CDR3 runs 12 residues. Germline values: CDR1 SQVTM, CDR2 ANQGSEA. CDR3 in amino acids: CSVDRGAETQYF. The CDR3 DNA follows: TGCAGCGTGGACAGGGGCGCGGAGACCCAGTACTTC.

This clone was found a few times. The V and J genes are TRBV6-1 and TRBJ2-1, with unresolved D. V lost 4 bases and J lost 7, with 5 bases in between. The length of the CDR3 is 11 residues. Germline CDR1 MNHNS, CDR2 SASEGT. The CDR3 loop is CASSGRNEQFF. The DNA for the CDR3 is TGTGCCAGCAGTGGACGTAATGAGCAGTTCTTC.

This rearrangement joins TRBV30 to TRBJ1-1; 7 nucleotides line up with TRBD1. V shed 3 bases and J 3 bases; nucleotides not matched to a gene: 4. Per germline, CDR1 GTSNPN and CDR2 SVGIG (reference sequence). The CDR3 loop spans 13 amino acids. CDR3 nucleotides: TGTGCCTGGAGATTACAGGGGTACACTGAAGCTTTCTTT. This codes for CAWRLQGYTEAFF.

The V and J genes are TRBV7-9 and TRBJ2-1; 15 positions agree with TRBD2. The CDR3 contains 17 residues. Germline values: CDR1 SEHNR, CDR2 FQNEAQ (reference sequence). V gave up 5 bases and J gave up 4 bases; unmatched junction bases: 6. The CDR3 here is CASSRRGTSGGYNEQFF. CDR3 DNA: TGTGCCAGCAGCCGCCGTGGGACTAGCGGGGGGTACAATGAGCAGTTCTTC.

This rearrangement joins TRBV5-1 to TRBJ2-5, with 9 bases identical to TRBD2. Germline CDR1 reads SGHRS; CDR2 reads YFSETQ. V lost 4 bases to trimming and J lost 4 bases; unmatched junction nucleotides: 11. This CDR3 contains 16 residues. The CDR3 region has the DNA TGCGCCAGCAGCGCCGGGGAGCTAGCGGGGCTAGAGACCCAGTACTTC. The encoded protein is CASSAGELAGLETQYF.

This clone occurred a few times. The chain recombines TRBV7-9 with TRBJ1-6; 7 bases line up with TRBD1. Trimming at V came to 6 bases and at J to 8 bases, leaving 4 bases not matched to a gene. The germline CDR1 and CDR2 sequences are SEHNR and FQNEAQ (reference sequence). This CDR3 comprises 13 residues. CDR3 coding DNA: TGTGCCAGCAGGCAGGGGGGGCATTCACCCCTCCACTTT. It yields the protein CASRQGGHSPLHF.

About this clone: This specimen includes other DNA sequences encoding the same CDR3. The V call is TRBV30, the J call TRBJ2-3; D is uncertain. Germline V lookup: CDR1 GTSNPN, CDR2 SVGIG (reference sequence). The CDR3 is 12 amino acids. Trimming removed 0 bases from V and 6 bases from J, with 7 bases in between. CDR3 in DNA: TGTGCCTGGAGTGTAACAGCCGATACGCAGTATTTT. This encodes CAWSVTADTQYF.

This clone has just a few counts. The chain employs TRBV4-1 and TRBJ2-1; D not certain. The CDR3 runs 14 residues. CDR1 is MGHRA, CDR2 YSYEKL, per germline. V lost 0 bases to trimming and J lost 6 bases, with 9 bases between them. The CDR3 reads CASSQDPFANEQFF. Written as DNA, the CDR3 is TGCGCCAGCAGCCAAGACCCTTTTGCCAATGAGCAGTTCTTC.

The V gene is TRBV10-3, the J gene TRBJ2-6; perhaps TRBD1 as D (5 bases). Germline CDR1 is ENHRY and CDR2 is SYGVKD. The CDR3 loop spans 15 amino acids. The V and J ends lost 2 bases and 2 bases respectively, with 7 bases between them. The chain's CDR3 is CAISEGAAGANVLTF. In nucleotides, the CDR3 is TGTGCCATCAGTGAGGGGGCGGCTGGGGCCAACGTCCTGACTTTC.

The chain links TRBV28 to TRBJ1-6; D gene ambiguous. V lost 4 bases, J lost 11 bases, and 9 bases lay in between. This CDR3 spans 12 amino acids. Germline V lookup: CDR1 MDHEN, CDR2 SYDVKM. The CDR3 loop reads CASSSSGTPLHF. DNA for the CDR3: TGTGCCAGCAGTTCCTCTGGGACACCCCTCCACTTT.

The CDR3 protein is CAIQNRQDWDTEAFF. The CDR3 DNA follows: TGTGCCATCCAAAATAGGCAGGATTGGGACACTGAAGCTTTCTTT. V and J are TRBV7-6 and TRBJ1-1; D remains ambiguous. Germline V gives CDR1 SGHVS, CDR2 FNYEAQ. V dropped 10 bases and J dropped 3 bases, with 21 bases sitting between them. There are 15 residues in the CDR3.

The CDR3 loop reads CASSFSGANVLTF. CDR3 DNA sequence: TGTGCCAGCAGCTTCTCTGGGGCCAACGTCCTGACTTTC. V usage is TRBV7-2 and J usage is TRBJ2-6, with no clear D. This CDR3 spans 13 amino acids. The germline V and J ends were trimmed by 3 bases and 0 bases, with 0 bases remaining between them. Germline lookup yields CDR1 SGHTA and CDR2 FQGNSA. Looking up the rest from reference TRBV7-2 and TRBJ2-6 gives the full variable domain: GAGVSQSPSNKVTEKGKDVELRCDPISGHTALYWYRQSLGQGLEFLIYFQGNSAPDKSGLPSDRFSAERTGGSVSTLTIQRTQQEDSAVYLCASSFSGANVLTFGAGSRLTVL.

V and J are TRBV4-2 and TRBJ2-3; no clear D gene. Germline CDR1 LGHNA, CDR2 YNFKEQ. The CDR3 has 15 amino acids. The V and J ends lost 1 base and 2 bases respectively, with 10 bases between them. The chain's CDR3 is CASSQVGDLTDTQYF. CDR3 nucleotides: TGTGCCAGCAGCCAAGTAGGCGACCTCACAGATACGCAGTATTTT.

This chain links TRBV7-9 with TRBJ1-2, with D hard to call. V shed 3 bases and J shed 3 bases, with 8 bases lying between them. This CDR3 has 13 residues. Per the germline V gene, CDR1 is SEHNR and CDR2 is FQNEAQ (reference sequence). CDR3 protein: CASSLDVYYGYTF. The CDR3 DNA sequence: TGTGCCAGCAGCTTGGATGTATACTATGGCTACACCTTC.

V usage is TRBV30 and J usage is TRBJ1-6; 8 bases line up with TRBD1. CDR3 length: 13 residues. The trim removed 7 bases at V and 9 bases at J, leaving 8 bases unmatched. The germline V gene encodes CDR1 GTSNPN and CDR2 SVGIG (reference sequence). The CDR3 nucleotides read TGTGCCTCAAGGACAGGGTCTTCTTCACCCCTCCACTTT. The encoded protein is CASRTGSSSPLHF.

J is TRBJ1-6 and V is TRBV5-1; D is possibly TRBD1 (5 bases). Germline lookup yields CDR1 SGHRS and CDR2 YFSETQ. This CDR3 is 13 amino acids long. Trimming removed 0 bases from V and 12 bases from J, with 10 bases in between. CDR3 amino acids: CASSLARGEPLHF. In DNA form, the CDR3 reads TGCGCCAGCAGCTTGGCCCGGGGGGAACCCCTCCACTTT. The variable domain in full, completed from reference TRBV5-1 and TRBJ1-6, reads KAGVTQTPRYLIKTRGQQVTLSCSPISGHRSVSWYQQTPGQGLQFLFEYFSETQRNKGNFPGRFSGRQFSNSRSEMNVSTLELGDSALYLCASSLARGEPLHFGNGTRLTVT.

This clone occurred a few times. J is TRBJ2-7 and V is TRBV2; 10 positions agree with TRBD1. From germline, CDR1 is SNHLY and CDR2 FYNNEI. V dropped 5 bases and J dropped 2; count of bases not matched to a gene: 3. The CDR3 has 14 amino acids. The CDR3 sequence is CASSKGQGAYEQYF. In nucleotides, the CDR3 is TGTGCCAGCAGTAAAGGACAGGGGGCCTACGAGCAGTACTTC.

The CDR3 sequence is CASSAPPGAPGDTDTQYF. The CDR3 DNA reads TGTGCCAGCAGTGCACCTCCGGGGGCCCCAGGCGACACAGATACGCAGTATTTT. V gene TRBV2 combines with J gene TRBJ2-3, with D tentatively TRBD1 or TRBD2 (6 bases each). The germline V and J ends were trimmed by 4 bases and 2 bases, with 22 bases remaining between them. CDR1 and CDR2 from the germline V gene are SNHLY and FYNNEI. The CDR3 has 18 amino acids.

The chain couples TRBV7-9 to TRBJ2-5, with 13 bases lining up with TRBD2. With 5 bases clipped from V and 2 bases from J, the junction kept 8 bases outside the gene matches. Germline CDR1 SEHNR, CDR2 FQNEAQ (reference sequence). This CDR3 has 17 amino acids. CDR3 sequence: CASSPTSGGPKQETQYF. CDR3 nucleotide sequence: TGTGCCAGCAGCCCGACTAGCGGGGGGCCTAAGCAAGAGACCCAGTACTTC.

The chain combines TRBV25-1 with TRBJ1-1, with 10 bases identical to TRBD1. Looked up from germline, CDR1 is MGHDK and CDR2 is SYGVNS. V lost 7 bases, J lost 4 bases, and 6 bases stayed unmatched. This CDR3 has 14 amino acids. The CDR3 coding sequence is TGTGCCAGCAAAGAGACAGGGGGCGGCACTGAAGCTTTCTTT. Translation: CASKETGGGTEAFF.

The DNA for the CDR3 is TGCAGCGTTATCACAGGGGGGGATACAAAAAACATTCAGTACTTC. It translates to CSVITGGDTKNIQYF. V usage is TRBV29-1 and J usage is TRBJ2-4, with a possible D match to TRBD1 (8 bases). The CDR3 runs to 15 residues. CDR1 is SQVTM, CDR2 ANQGSEA, per germline. Trimming left V 5 bases short and J 4 bases short, with 18 bases between.

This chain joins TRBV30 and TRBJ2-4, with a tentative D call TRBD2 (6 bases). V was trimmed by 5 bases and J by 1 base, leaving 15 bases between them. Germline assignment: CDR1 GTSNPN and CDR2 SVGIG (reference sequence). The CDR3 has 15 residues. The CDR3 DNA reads TGTGCCTGGGGTTTAGGGGACTTCGCCAAAAACATTCAGTACTTC. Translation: CAWGLGDFAKNIQYF.